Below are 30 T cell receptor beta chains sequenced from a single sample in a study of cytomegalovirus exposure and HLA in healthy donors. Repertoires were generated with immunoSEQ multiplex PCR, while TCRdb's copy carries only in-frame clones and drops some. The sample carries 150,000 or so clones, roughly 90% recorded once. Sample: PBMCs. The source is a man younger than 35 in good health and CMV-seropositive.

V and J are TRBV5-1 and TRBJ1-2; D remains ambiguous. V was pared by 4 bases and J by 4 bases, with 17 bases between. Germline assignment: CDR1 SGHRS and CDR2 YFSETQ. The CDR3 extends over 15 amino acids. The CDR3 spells CASSLQNPERYGYTF. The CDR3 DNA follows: TGCGCCAGCAGCCTCCAGAACCCGGAGCGCTATGGCTACACCTTC.

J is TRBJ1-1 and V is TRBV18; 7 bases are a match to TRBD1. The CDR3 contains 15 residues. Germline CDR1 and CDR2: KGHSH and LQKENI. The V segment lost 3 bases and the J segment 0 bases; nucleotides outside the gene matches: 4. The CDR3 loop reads CASSPEQGLNTEAFF. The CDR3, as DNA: TGTGCCAGCTCACCCGAACAGGGGTTGAACACTGAAGCTTTCTTT.

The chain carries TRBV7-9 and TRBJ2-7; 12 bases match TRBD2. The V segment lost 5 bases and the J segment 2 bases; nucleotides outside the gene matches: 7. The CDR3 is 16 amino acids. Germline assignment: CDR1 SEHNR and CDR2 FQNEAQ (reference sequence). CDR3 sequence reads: CASSANRTSGTYEQYF. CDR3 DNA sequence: TGTGCCAGCAGCGCCAACAGGACTAGCGGGACCTACGAGCAGTACTTC.

The CDR3 bases are TGTGCCAGCAGTGACCCCTGGATTACAGGGGGCAGCAATGGCTACACCTTC. This codes for CASSDPWITGGSNGYTF. The rearrangement joins TRBV6-1 to TRBJ1-2, with 9 bases aligning to TRBD1. Germline CDR1 reads MNHNS; CDR2 reads SASEGT. The length of the CDR3 is 17 residues. Germline trimming cut 3 bases from V and 6 bases from J; bases unmatched to any gene: 14.

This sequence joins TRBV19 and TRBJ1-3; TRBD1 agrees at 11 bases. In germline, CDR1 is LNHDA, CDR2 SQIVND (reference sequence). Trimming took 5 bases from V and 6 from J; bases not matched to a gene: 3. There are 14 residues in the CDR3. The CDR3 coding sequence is TGTGCCAGTAGTCCCGGACAGGGGGCAAACACCATATATTTT. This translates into CASSPGQGANTIYF. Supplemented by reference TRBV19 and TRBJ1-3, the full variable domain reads DGGITQSPKYLFRKEGQNVTLSCEQNLNHDAMYWYRQDPGQGLRLIYYSQIVNDFQKGDIAEGYSVSREKKESFPLTVTSAQKNPTAFYLCASSPGQGANTIYFGEGSWLTVV.

CDR3 region: CASSLWTGGSEQYF. In nucleotides, the CDR3 is TGTGCCAGCAGCTTATGGACAGGGGGCTCCGAGCAGTACTTC. The chain joins TRBV11-2 to TRBJ2-7, with TRBD1 matching 11 bases. Germline values: CDR1 SGHAT, CDR2 FQNNGV. This CDR3 contains 14 residues. The ends lost 2 bases at V and 6 bases at J; junction bases unmatched: 3.

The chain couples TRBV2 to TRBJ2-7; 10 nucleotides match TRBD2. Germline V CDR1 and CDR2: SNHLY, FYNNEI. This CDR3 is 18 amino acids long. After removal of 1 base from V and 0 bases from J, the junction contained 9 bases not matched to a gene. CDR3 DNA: TGTGCCAGCAGTGAAGTCGGGTCTAGCGGGGGAACCTCCTACGAGCAGTACTTC. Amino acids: CASSEVGSSGGTSYEQYF.

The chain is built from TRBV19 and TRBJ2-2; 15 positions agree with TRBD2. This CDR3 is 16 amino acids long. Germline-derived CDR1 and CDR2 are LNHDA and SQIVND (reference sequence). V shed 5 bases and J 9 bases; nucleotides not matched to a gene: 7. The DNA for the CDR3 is TGTGCCAGTAGTTCCGGGACTAGCGGGGGGAGTTGGGAGCTGTTTTTT. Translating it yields CASSSGTSGGSWELFF. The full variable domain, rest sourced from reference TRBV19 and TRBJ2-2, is DGGITQSPKYLFRKEGQNVTLSCEQNLNHDAMYWYRQDPGQGLRLIYYSQIVNDFQKGDIAEGYSVSREKKESFPLTVTSAQKNPTAFYLCASSSGTSGGSWELFFGEGSRLTVL.

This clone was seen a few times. The CDR3 loop is CASSYDRGAYEQYF. In DNA, the CDR3 is TGTGCCAGCAGCTACGACAGGGGAGCCTACGAGCAGTACTTC. The chain couples TRBV7-6 to TRBJ2-7, with 8 bases lining up with TRBD1. CDR3 length: 14 amino acids. V lost 4 bases and J lost 2; bases outside the gene matches: 4. Germline CDR1 is SGHVS and CDR2 is FNYEAQ.

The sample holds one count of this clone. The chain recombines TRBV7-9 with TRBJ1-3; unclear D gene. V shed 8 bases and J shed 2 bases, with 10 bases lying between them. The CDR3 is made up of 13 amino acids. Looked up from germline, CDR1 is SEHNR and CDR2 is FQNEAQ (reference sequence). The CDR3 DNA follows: TGTGCCAGCCCCGAGGTAGCTGGAAACACCATATATTTT. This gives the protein CASPEVAGNTIYF.

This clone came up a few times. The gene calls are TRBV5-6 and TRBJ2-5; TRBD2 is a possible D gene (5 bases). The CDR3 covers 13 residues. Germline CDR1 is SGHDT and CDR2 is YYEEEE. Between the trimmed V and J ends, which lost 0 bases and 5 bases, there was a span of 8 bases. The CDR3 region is CASSLARRETQYF. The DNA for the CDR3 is TGTGCCAGCAGCTTGGCCCGGAGGGAGACCCAGTACTTC. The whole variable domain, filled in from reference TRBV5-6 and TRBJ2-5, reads DAGVTQSPTHLIKTRGQQVTLRCSPKSGHDTVSWYQQALGQGPQFIFQYYEEEERQRGNFPDRFSGHQFPNYSSELNVNALLLGDSALYLCASSLARRETQYFGPGTRLLVL.

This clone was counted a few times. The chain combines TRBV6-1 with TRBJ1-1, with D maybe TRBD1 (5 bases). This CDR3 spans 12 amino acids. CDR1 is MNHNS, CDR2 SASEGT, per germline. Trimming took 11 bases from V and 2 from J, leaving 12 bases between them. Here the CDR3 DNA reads TGTGCCGGAAGGACACCTAACACTGAAGCTTTCTTT. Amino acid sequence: CAGRTPNTEAFF.

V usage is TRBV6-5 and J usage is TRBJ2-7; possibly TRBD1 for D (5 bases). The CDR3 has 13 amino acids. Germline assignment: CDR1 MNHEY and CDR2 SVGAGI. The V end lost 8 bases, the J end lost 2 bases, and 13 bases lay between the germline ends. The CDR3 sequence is CASGETDTYEQYF. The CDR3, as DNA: TGTGCCAGCGGCGAGACAGATACCTACGAGCAGTACTTC.

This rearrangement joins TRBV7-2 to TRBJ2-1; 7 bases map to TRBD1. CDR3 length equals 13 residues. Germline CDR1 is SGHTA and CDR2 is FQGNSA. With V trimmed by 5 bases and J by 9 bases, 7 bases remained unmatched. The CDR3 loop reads CASSTGQLSEQFF. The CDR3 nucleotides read TGTGCCAGCAGCACGGGACAGCTCAGTGAGCAGTTCTTC. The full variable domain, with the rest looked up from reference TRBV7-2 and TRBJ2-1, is GAGVSQSPSNKVTEKGKDVELRCDPISGHTALYWYRQSLGQGLEFLIYFQGNSAPDKSGLPSDRFSAERTGGSVSTLTIQRTQQEDSAVYLCASSTGQLSEQFFGPGTRLTVL.

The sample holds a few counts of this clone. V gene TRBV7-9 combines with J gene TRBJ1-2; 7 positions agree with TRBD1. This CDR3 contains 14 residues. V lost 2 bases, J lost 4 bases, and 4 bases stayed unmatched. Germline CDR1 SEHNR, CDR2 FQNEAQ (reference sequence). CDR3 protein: CASSLQGGPYGYTF. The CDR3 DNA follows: TGTGCCAGCAGCTTACAGGGGGGCCCCTATGGCTACACCTTC. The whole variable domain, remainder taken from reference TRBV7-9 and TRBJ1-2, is DTGVSQNPRHKITKRGQNVTFRCDPISEHNRLYWYRQTLGQGPEFLTYFQNEAQLEKSRLLSDRFSAERPKGSFSTLEIQRTEQGDSAMYLCASSLQGGPYGYTFGSGTRLTVV.

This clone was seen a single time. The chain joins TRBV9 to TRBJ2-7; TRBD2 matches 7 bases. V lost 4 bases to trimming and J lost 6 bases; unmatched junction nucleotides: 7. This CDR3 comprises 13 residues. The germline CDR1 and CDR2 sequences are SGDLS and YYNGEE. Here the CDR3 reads CASSPPGGREQYF. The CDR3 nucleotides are TGTGCCAGCAGCCCCCCGGGGGGACGCGAGCAGTACTTC.

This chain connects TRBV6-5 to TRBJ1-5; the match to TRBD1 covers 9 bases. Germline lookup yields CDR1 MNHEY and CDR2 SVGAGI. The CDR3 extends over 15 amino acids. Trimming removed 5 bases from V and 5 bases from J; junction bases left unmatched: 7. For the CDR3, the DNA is TGTGCCAGCAGTCAGTACAGGGGGCAGGATCAGCCCCAGCATTTT. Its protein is CASSQYRGQDQPQHF.

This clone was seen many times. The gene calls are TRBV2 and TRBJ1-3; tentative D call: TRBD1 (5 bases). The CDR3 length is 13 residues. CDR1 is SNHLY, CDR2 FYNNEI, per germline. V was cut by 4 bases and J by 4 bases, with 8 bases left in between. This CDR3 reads CASSAGDGNTIYF. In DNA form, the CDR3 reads TGTGCCAGCAGTGCGGGGGACGGAAACACCATATATTTT.

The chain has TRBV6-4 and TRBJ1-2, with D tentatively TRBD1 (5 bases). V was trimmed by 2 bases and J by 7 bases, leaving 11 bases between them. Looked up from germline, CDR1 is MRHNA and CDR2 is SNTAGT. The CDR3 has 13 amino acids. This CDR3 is CASSDRQGTGYTF. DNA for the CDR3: TGTGCCAGCAGTGACCGGCAGGGTACTGGCTACACCTTC.

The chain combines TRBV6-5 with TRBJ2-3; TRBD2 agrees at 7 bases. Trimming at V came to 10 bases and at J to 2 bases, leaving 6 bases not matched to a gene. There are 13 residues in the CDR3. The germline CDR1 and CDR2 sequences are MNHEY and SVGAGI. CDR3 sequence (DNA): TGTGCCATCCTAAGGGACTACACAGATACGCAGTATTTT. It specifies CAILRDYTDTQYF.

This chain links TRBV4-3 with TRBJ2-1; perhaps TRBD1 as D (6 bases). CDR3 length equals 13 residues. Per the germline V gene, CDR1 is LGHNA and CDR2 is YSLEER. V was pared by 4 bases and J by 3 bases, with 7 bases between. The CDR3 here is CASSPGHYNEQFF. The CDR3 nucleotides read TGCGCCAGCAGCCCGGGACACTACAATGAGCAGTTCTTC.

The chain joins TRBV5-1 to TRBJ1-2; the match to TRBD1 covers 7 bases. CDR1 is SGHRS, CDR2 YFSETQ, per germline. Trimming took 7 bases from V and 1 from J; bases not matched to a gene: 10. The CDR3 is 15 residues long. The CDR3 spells CASFPGQTFNYGYTF. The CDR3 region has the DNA TGCGCCAGCTTCCCGGGACAGACCTTTAACTATGGCTACACCTTC. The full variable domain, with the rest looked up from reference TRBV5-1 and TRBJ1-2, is KAGVTQTPRYLIKTRGQQVTLSCSPISGHRSVSWYQQTPGQGLQFLFEYFSETQRNKGNFPGRFSGRQFSNSRSEMNVSTLELGDSALYLCASFPGQTFNYGYTFGSGTRLTVV.

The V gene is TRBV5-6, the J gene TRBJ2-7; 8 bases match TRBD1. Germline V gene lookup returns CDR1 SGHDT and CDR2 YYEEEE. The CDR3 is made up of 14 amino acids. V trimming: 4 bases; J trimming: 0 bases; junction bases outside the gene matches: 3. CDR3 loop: CASSPDRDSYEQYF. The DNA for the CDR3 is TGTGCCAGCAGCCCGGACAGGGACTCCTACGAGCAGTACTTC.

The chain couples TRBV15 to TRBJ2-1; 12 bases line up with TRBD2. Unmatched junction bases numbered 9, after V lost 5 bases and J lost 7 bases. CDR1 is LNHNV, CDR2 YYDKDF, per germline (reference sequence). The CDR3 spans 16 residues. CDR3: CATSPHRGTSGNEQFF. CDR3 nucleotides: TGTGCCACCAGCCCTCATAGGGGGACTAGCGGGAATGAGCAGTTCTTC.

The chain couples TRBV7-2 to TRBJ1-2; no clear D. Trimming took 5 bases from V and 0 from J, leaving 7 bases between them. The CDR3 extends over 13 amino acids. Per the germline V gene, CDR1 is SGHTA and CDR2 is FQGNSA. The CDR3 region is CASSLNPNYGYTF. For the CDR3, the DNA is TGTGCCAGCAGCCTAAATCCTAACTATGGCTACACCTTC.

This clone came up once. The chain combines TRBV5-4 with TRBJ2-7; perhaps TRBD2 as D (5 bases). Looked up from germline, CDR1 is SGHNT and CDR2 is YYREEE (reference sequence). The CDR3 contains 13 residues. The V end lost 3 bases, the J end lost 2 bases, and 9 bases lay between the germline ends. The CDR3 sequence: CASSSGVPYEQYF. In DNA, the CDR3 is TGTGCCAGCAGCTCCGGGGTTCCCTACGAGCAGTACTTC.

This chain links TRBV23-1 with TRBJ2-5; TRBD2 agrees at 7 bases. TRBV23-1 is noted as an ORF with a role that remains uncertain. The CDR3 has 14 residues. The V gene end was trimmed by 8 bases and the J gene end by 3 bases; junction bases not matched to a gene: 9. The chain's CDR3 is CASPERGEEETQYF. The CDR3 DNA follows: TGCGCCAGCCCCGAGCGGGGCGAGGAAGAGACCCAGTACTTC.

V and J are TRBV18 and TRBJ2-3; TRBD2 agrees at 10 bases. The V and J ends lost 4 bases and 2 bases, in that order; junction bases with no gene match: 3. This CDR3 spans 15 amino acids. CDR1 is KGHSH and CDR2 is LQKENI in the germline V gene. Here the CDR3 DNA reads TGTGCCAGCTCACTCACTAGCGGGAACACAGATACGCAGTATTTT. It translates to CASSLTSGNTDTQYF. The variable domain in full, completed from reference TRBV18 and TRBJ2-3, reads NAGVMQNPRHLVRRRGQEARLRCSPMKGHSHVYWYRQLPEEGLKFMVYLQKENIIDESGMPKERFSAEFPKEGPSILRIQQVVRGDSAAYFCASSLTSGNTDTQYFGPGTRLTVL.

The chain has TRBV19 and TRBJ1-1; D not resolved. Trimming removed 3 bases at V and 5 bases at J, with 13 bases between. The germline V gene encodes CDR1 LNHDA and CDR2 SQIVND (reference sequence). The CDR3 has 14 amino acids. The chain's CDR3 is CASSIRPQRTEAFF. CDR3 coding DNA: TGTGCCAGTAGTATCCGCCCCCAGAGGACTGAAGCTTTCTTT. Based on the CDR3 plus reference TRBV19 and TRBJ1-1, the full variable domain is DGGITQSPKYLFRKEGQNVTLSCEQNLNHDAMYWYRQDPGQGLRLIYYSQIVNDFQKGDIAEGYSVSREKKESFPLTVTSAQKNPTAFYLCASSIRPQRTEAFFGQGTRLTVV.

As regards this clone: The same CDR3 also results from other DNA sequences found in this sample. This chain's CDR3 is CASSTRQGRYGYTF. The DNA of the CDR3 is TGTGCCAGCAGTACCCGACAGGGCCGCTATGGCTACACCTTC. The chain uses TRBV27 and TRBJ1-2, with TRBD1 matching 7 bases. CDR1 MNHEY and CDR2 SMNVEV come from the germline V gene (reference sequence). The CDR3 runs to 14 residues. V gave up 5 bases and J gave up 4 bases; unmatched junction bases: 7.